Below are 22 T cell receptor beta chains sequenced from a single sample in a study of T cells in Graves' hyperthyroidism and ophthalmopathy. Amplified TCR beta CDR3 regions came from RNA transcripts. The HTBI primer set drove a first-round RT-PCR of the TCR CDR3. TCRdb independently ran MiXCR on the multiplex PCR reads; one entry per CDR3 protein. Here the sample spans about 360,000 distinct CDR3 sequences, approximately 13% being singletons. The specimen was blood. These receptor sequences come from a man under 40 with Graves' hyperthyroidism that later progressed to Graves' ophthalmopathy.

This clonotype was counted many times. The CDR3 reads CSASKGRDTQYF. CDR3 bases: TGCAGTGCTAGTAAGGGACGAGATACGCAGTATTTT. The chain is built from TRBV20-1 and TRBJ2-3; possibly TRBD1 or TRBD2 for D (5 bases each). V was clipped by 3 bases and J by 5 bases, with 9 bases between them. Germline lookup yields CDR1 DFQATT and CDR2 SNEGSKA (reference sequence). This CDR3 is built from 12 residues.

This clonotype was seen many times. The V gene is TRBV2, the J gene TRBJ1-5, with D unresolved. Germline V CDR1 and CDR2: SNHLY, FYNNEI. Trimming removed 3 bases at V and 1 base at J, with 7 bases between. This CDR3 is built from 14 residues. The CDR3 sequence: CASSDGNSNQPQHF. CDR3 DNA sequence: TGTGCCAGCAGTGACGGTAACAGCAATCAGCCCCAGCATTTT.

This clonotype was counted at least ten times. The rearrangement uses TRBV12-3 or TRBV12-4 and TRBJ2-3; the D is unclear. The CDR3 consists of 13 residues. Trimming pared 6 bases from V and 3 bases from J, leaving 10 bases between. DNA of the CDR3: TGTGCCAGCAGGCCAGGACGGACAGATACGCAGTATTTT. Translated, it gives CASRPGRTDTQYF.

The rearrangement links TRBV11-3 to TRBJ2-2; 7 bases align to TRBD1. Looked up from germline, CDR1 is SGHNT and CDR2 is YENEEA. V shed 1 base and J 6 bases; nucleotides not matched to a gene: 8. This CDR3 contains 16 residues. The DNA of the CDR3 is TGTGCCAGCAGCTTAGTGAAAGGGGGCATGGCCGGGGAGCTGTTTTTT. Its protein is CASSLVKGGMAGELFF. Complete variable domain (other parts from reference TRBV11-3 and TRBJ2-2): EAGVVQSPRYKIIEKKQPVAFWCNPISGHNTLYWYLQNLGQGPELLIRYENEEAVDDSQLPKDRFSAERLKGVDSTLKIQPAELGDSAVYLCASSLVKGGMAGELFFGEGSRLTVL.

The V gene is TRBV2, the J gene TRBJ2-4; maybe TRBD2 (6 bases). Germline V gene data show CDR1 as SNHLY and CDR2 as FYNNEI. V was cut by 6 bases and J by 1 base, with 13 bases left in between. CDR3 length: 15 residues. CDR3 coding DNA: TGTGCCAGCAGCCCAAGACTAGACGCCAAAAACATTCAGTACTTC. As protein: CASSPRLDAKNIQYF. Filled out from reference TRBV2 and TRBJ2-4, the complete variable domain reads EPEVTQTPSHQVTQMGQEVILRCVPISNHLYFYWYRQILGQKVEFLVSFYNNEISEKSEIFDDQFSVERPDGSNFTLKIRSTKLEDSAMYFCASSPRLDAKNIQYFGAGTRLSVL.

This clonotype has at least ten counts. V usage is TRBV6-2 or TRBV6-3 and J usage is TRBJ2-1, with D hard to call. Trimming cost V 2 bases and J 7 bases, with 6 bases left between them. The CDR3 covers 12 residues. Per germline, CDR1 MNHEY and CDR2 SVGEGT. The CDR3 protein is CASSYVGNEQFF. DNA for the CDR3: TGTGCCAGCAGTTACGTTGGGAATGAGCAGTTCTTC.

This clonotype was detected only a few times. The V and J genes are TRBV20-1 and TRBJ2-3; no firm D call. V was cut by 5 bases and J by 0 bases, with 6 bases left in between. This CDR3 region has 12 residues. Germline V lookup: CDR1 DFQATT, CDR2 SNEGSKA (reference sequence). The CDR3 DNA is TGCAGTGCTTGGCGTAGCACAGATACGCAGTATTTT. Amino acid sequence: CSAWRSTDTQYF.

This rearrangement joins TRBV20-1 to TRBJ1-1; D gene unclear. The CDR3 totals 13 residues. Per germline, CDR1 DFQATT and CDR2 SNEGSKA (reference sequence). With 5 bases removed from V and 4 bases from J, the gap between germline ends came to 14 bases. The CDR3 here is CSAPRDLGTEAFF. CDR3 DNA sequence: TGCAGTGCTCCCCGGGATTTGGGCACTGAAGCTTTCTTT.

This chain uses TRBV11-3 with TRBJ1-1, with D tentatively TRBD1 (5 bases). Germline loops: CDR1 SGHNT, CDR2 YENEEA. Trimming took 5 bases from V and 1 from J, leaving 23 bases between them. This CDR3 comprises 18 residues. The CDR3 sequence: CASSQRPEGISGNTEAFF. The CDR3 bases are TGTGCCAGCAGCCAACGACCCGAGGGGATCTCGGGGAACACTGAAGCTTTCTTT.

This clonotype was seen many times. The rearrangement uses TRBV7-2 and TRBJ1-5, with TRBD1 as a possible D gene (6 bases). V dropped 5 bases and J dropped 4 bases, with 15 bases sitting between them. Germline-derived CDR1 and CDR2 are SGHTA and FQGNSA. This CDR3 has 15 amino acids. The CDR3 DNA is TGTGCCAGCAGCAAACAGGGTGTGAGGAATCAGCCCCAGCATTTT. This gives the protein CASSKQGVRNQPQHF.

The chain carries TRBV5-1 and TRBJ2-5, with 15 positions matching TRBD2. Germline-derived CDR1 and CDR2 are SGHRS and YFSETQ. This CDR3 contains 15 residues. Unmatched junction bases numbered 6, after V lost 7 bases and J lost 5 bases. CDR3 sequence: CASGGLAGGRETQYF. The CDR3 DNA is TGCGCCAGCGGGGGACTAGCGGGGGGCCGGGAGACCCAGTACTTC.

At least ten counts were recorded for this clonotype. The J gene is TRBJ1-2, the V gene TRBV20-1; D might be TRBD1 (5 bases). Trimming took off 4 bases at V and 7 bases at J, with 16 bases between the two ends. This CDR3 is built from 13 residues. Germline V gene data show CDR1 as DFQATT and CDR2 as SNEGSKA (reference sequence). The chain's CDR3 is CSAKEAGVGGYTF. In DNA, the CDR3 is TGCAGTGCTAAAGAGGCGGGGGTCGGTGGCTACACCTTC.

This clonotype was detected many times. A junction boundary mismatches the germline segment, possibly from a read error. The chain joins TRBV7-2 to TRBJ2-2; 8 bases align to TRBD1. The CDR3 loop spans 11 amino acids. Germline-derived CDR1 and CDR2 are SGHTA and FQGNSA. Here the CDR3 DNA reads TGTGCCAGCAGGGGCACAGGGGGGCTGTTTTTT. This sequence encodes CASRGTGGLFF.

Details on this clonotype: A much bigger clone sits one base away, suggesting this may be a read error. The V call is TRBV2, the J call TRBJ1-5; no firm D call. CDR3 length: 13 residues. CDR1 and CDR2 (germline): SNHLY, FYNNEI. The CDR3 spells CAGSYGRYQPQHF. CDR3 sequence (DNA): TGTGCCGGCAGTTATGGACGTTATCAGCCCCAGCATTTT.

The table lists this clonotype with many counts. The J gene is TRBJ2-1, the V gene TRBV6-5; D may be TRBD2 (7 bases). The CDR3 has 15 residues. Trimming removed 0 bases from V and 8 bases from J, with 14 bases in between. The germline V gene has CDR1 MNHEY and CDR2 SVGAGI. CDR3: CASSYSRGGKYEQFF. CDR3 coding DNA: TGTGCCAGCAGTTACTCGAGGGGGGGCAAGTATGAGCAGTTCTTC.

As to this clonotype: The junction departs from the called germline gene at one end, perhaps through a read error. This rearrangement joins TRBV18 to TRBJ2-3, with D perhaps TRBD2 (6 bases). The CDR3 extends over 17 amino acids. Per germline, CDR1 KGHSH and CDR2 LQKENI. The CDR3, as DNA: TGTGCCAGCTCACCTACGGGACTCCGGTTGCGCACAGATGCGCAGTATTTT. Encoded protein: CASSPTGLRLRTDAQYF. Complete variable domain (other parts from reference TRBV18 and TRBJ2-3): NAGVMQNPRHLVRRRGQEARLRCSPMKGHSHVYWYRQLPEEGLKFMVYLQKENIIDESGMPKERFSAEFPKEGPSILRIQQVVRGDSAAYFCASSPTGLRLRTDAQYFGPGTRLTVL.

This clonotype turned up a few times. This chain uses TRBV4-1 with TRBJ2-7; 7 bases map to TRBD1. The trim removed 1 base at V and 4 bases at J, leaving 7 bases unmatched. The V gene's germline CDR1 is MGHRA and CDR2 YSYEKL. The CDR3 has 15 residues. The CDR3 region is CASSQVETGSYEQYF. In DNA form, the CDR3 reads TGCGCCAGCAGCCAAGTTGAGACAGGGTCTTACGAGCAGTACTTC.

This clonotype appeared many times. The gene calls are TRBV12-3 or TRBV12-4 and TRBJ2-7; D unresolved. This CDR3 is built from 13 residues. V shed 3 bases and J shed 1 base, with 7 bases lying between them. The CDR3 reads CASSFKLSYEQYF. The CDR3 region has the DNA TGTGCCAGCAGTTTCAAGTTATCCTACGAGCAGTACTTC.

There are a few counts of this clonotype. The rearrangement uses TRBV6-1 and TRBJ1-4, with no clear D. The CDR3 is 15 residues long. Germline lookup yields CDR1 MNHNS and CDR2 SASEGT. The V end was cut by 2 bases, the J end by 6 bases, with 13 bases between. The CDR3 loop is CASSEKTHNDEKLFF. Written as DNA, the CDR3 is TGTGCCAGCAGTGAAAAAACGCATAATGATGAAAAACTGTTTTTT.

The V call is TRBV20-1, the J call TRBJ2-7; tentatively, D is TRBD1 or TRBD2 (5 bases each). This CDR3 contains 14 residues. V shed 3 bases and J shed 7 bases, with 19 bases lying between them. Per germline, CDR1 DFQATT and CDR2 SNEGSKA (reference sequence). The CDR3 is CSASQGHDSGEQYF. CDR3 sequence (DNA): TGCAGTGCTAGTCAGGGCCACGACTCGGGGGAGCAGTACTTC.

This clonotype was observed a handful of times. The chain uses TRBV3-1 and TRBJ1-2, with TRBD1 identical over 8 bases. The CDR3 consists of 15 residues. With V trimmed by 2 bases and J by 4 bases, 6 bases remained unmatched. Germline V gene data show CDR1 as LGHDT and CDR2 as YNNKEL (reference sequence). CDR3 protein: CASSQQGADSYGYTF. CDR3 coding DNA: TGTGCCAGCAGCCAACAGGGGGCGGATAGCTATGGCTACACCTTC.

This clonotype was recorded a few times. The chain employs TRBV5-1 and TRBJ2-7; TRBD1 aligns across 10 bases. The CDR3 contains 14 residues. The ends lost 4 bases at V and 6 bases at J; junction bases unmatched: 7. CDR1 SGHRS and CDR2 YFSETQ come from the germline V gene. The CDR3 protein is CASSRGQGLSEQYF. The CDR3 nucleotides are TGCGCCAGCAGCCGGGGACAGGGGTTGAGCGAGCAGTACTTC.